A single T cell receptor (beta chain) is shown here with its context. The CDR3 has 16 residues. This entry comes from a study of T cell responses to AZD1222 COVID-19 vaccine. Using immunoSEQ multiplex PCR, the repertoire was profiled, and TCRdb retains in-frame clones only, with some absent. The table includes some 170,000 clones, approximately 90% detected once. The V call is TRBV21-1, the J call TRBJ1-1; the D call TRBD1 from the table was never checked on the DNA. TRBV21-1 has pseudogene status. The source was peripheral blood, collected on day 0 of MenACWY control vaccination. The TCR originated in an adult in good health. The CDR3 region is CASSKGADRVNTEAFF. The DNA of the CDR3 is TGTGCCAGCAGCAAAGGAGCGGACAGGGTAAACACTGAAGCTTTCTTT.